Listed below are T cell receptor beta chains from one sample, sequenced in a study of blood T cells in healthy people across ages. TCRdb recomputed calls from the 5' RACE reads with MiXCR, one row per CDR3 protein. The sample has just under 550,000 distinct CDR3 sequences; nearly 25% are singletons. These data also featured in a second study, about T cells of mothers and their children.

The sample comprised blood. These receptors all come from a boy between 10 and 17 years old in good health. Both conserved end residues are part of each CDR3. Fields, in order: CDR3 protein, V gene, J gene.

CDR3 protein: CASSLSNGMYNEQFF
V gene: TRBV7-3
J gene: TRBJ2-1

CDR3 protein: CASSFGAGTAYEQYF
V gene: TRBV11-2
J gene: TRBJ2-7

CDR3 protein: CASRQLAGGPGEQFF
V gene: TRBV27
J gene: .

CDR3 protein: CASGPMADTQYF
V gene: TRBV12-3/TRBV12-4
J gene: TRBJ2-3

CDR3 protein: CASSLSRREQFF
V gene: TRBV28
J gene: .

CDR3 protein: CASTQGEVSPLHF
V gene: TRBV12-3/TRBV12-4
J gene: TRBJ1-6

CDR3 protein: CSTRGQMNTEAFF
V gene: TRBV20-1
J gene: TRBJ1-1

CDR3 protein: CASSQGLGSSYNEQFF
V gene: TRBV7-2
J gene: TRBJ2-1

CDR3 protein: CASRGVGGVQHF
V gene: TRBV28
J gene: TRBJ1-5

CDR3 protein: CASSILGQGTYEQYF
V gene: TRBV19
J gene: TRBJ2-7

CDR3 protein: CASSPRLDVTQYF
V gene: TRBV14
J gene: TRBJ2-5

CDR3 protein: CATSDRRSGTSGSSHNEQFF
V gene: TRBV24-1
J gene: TRBJ2-1

CDR3 protein: CATDGLQETQYF
V gene: TRBV5-1
J gene: TRBJ2-5

CDR3 protein: CASSFPSGGASTDTQYF
V gene: TRBV7-2
J gene: TRBJ2-3

CDR3 protein: CASSQSLLGLPGNEQFF
V gene: TRBV4-3
J gene: .

CDR3 protein: CASSPEGAVTVSPLHF
V gene: TRBV18
J gene: TRBJ1-6